This T cell receptor beta chain was recorded in a study of blood T cell repertoires in COVID-19 (dated by TCRdb to the early 2020s). Context from the whole study: Samples from collaborators originated in the United States, Italy and Spain and spanned both the acute and convalescent phases of COVID-19. The prospective study material was composed of cDNA or gDNA derived from T cells, B-cell-depleted T cells, or PBMCs. The repertoires were released in a freely available public database intended as a resource for research on the immune response to SARS-CoV-2. Where available, HLA class I and class II types were obtained from metadata supplied by the sample provider rather than from assay-based typing. A de-identified subject ID, COVID-19 status, age in years and sex were almost always included in the sample metadata. Deeply sampled blood TCRbeta repertoires from subjects exposed to, actively infected with, or recovered from COVID-19 were included in the dataset. The samples were drawn from two sources: the first 160 participants of the ongoing ImmuneRACE study, and 1,254 subjects contributed by 6 global collaborators. Results and caveats for the whole study, not just this receptor: How much clinical and demographic metadata was included differed by source and by participant, and the metadata was provided uncurated.

A second Seattle source provided samples from volunteer blood donors who had recovered from COVID-19. Each collaborating institution followed its own protocols to collect whole blood in K2EDTA tubes. Collaborator samples were shipped for TCRbeta analysis as frozen whole blood, isolated PBMCs, or DNA extracted from either sample type. TCRbeta CDR3 regions were amplified from genomic DNA by means of the immunoSEQ Assay, a bias-controlled multiplex PCR. On the study's bioinformatics: The number of nucleated cells in each sample was estimated from the amplification of reference gene primers within the assay. Sequence reads were collapsed and filtered to measure the absolute abundance of every unique TCRbeta CDR3 rearrangement. For each sample, productive Simpson clonality was calculated as the square root of Simpson's diversity index over productive rearrangements. TCRdb provides this immuneACCESS table in a form limited to in-frame rearrangements. Some clones are lacking; in checked studies, under half of them reflect an unresolved V gene, and why the rest are absent is not known. D and trimming come from the DNA, and the V and J calls and clone size come from that table. The sample table contains 220,000 or so clones; only one count was recorded for around 90% of them. Around 6.5% of the sample is taken by the ten largest.

Worth noting for this clone: Its antigen is currently not known. Base qualities are not provided; no much larger clone lies one nucleotide away.

CDR3 length: 16 amino acids, cysteine to phenylalanine. The read is trimmed to its CDR3 DNA, 48 bases read in frame from base 1. CDR1 and CDR2, looked up from the germline V gene, are SQVTM and ANQGSEA. The V end loses 3 bases and the J end loses 0 bases, and a stretch of 16 bases separates them. The sequence links TRBV29-1 to TRBJ2-3, with no D gene named confidently. Sequencing input: peripheral blood. The sequence was collected from a man aged 60 to 69 who had recovered from COVID-19. The CDR3 loop reads CSVDPVFPSSTDTQYF. Read as DNA, the sequence is TGCAGCGTTGATCCGGTTTTCCCCTCTAGCACAGATACGCAGTATTTT.